This T cell receptor beta chain originates from a study of blood T cells in healthy people across ages. General study points: TCR beta diversity per million T cells fell roughly linearly with age.

This clonotype was found a few times. The antigen remains undetermined. Primers used in a second PCR of roughly 7 to 12 cycles were a sample-barcoded 5' primer and a J-beta primer mix. A template-switch adaptor containing 12 random nucleotides labeled each cDNA molecule. TCRdb passed the 5' RACE reads through MiXCR, listing each CDR3 protein once. The sample includes over a million distinct CDR3 sequences, around 39% of them seen just once. Germline lookup yields CDR1 LGHNA and CDR2 YNFKEQ. V was clipped by 1 base and J by 3 bases, with 28 bases between them. The CDR3 covers 21 residues. The sequenced sample consisted of blood. This TCR was recovered from a woman under 30 in good health. The rearrangement uses TRBV4-2 and TRBJ2-1, with TRBD2 as a possible D gene (6 bases). The CDR3 is CASSQGTGTPTAGGLYNEQFF. Here the CDR3 DNA reads TGTGCCAGCAGCCAAGGTACCGGGACCCCAACTGCTGGGGGACTCTACAATGAGCAGTTCTTC.